The 12 T cell receptor beta chains reported below all come from one sample, sequenced in a study of blood T cell repertoires in COVID-19. The repertoire was sequenced with immunoSEQ multiplex PCR; TCRdb's copy has only in-frame clones and lacks some. In the table there are approximately 54,000 clones, around nine tenths of which are singletons. The sample was peripheral blood. These receptors were taken from a man between 45 and 60 years old with acute or convalescent COVID-19.

The V and J genes are TRBV7-8 and TRBJ2-1, with D possibly TRBD2 on 6 matching bases. Per the germline V gene, CDR1 is SGHVS and CDR2 is FQNEAQ. The ends were cut back, 1 base at V and 7 bases at J, with 26 bases in the middle. This CDR3 is 19 amino acids long. CDR3 amino acids: CASSLGRRLAQEEGNEQFF. In nucleotides, the CDR3 is TGTGCCAGCAGCTTAGGCCGTAGGCTAGCGCAGGAAGAGGGAAATGAGCAGTTCTTC.

In regard to this clone: The junction departs from germline at one end; a sequencing error may be responsible. V is TRBV6-5 and J is TRBJ2-3, with 9 bases fitting TRBD2. Germline V gene sequence: CDR1 MNHEY, CDR2 SVGAGI. The CDR3 contains 15 residues. The CDR3, as DNA: TGTGCCAGCAGCGCCCCCGGGACTAGCATAGATACGCAGTATTTT. This gives the protein CASSAPGTSIDTQYF.

The CDR3 loop is CASSPRQGSLYGYTF. Written as DNA, the CDR3 is TGTGCCAGCAGCCCCAGGCAGGGCTCGCTCTATGGCTACACCTTC. This rearrangement joins TRBV3-1 (or the pseudogene TRBV3-2) to TRBJ1-2, with a possible D match to TRBD1 (5 bases). Trimming took off 4 bases at V and 4 bases at J, with 16 bases between the two ends. The germline V gene has CDR1 LGHDT and CDR2 YNNKEL (reference sequence). The CDR3 is made up of 15 amino acids.

The chain uses TRBV18 and TRBJ1-2; D is uncertain. The CDR3 runs to 16 residues. V shed 1 base and J shed 7 bases, with 19 bases lying between them. CDR1 and CDR2 (germline): KGHSH, LQKENI. The CDR3: CASSPRGIGSQTGYTF. CDR3 DNA sequence: TGTGCCAGCTCACCACGGGGAATCGGGAGTCAGACTGGCTACACCTTC.

In this sample, this clone turned up once. The V and J genes are TRBV7-3 and TRBJ2-3; 15 bases are shared with TRBD2. J lost 3 bases, V lost 5 bases, and 12 bases had no gene match. The length of the CDR3 is 19 residues. Germline V CDR1 and CDR2: SGHTA, FQGTGA. CDR3 DNA sequence: TGTGCCAGCAGCCCGACCGGGACTAGCGGGGGGACAAAAACAGATACGCAGTATTTT. This sequence encodes CASSPTGTSGGTKTDTQYF.

The chain has TRBV3-1 (or the pseudogene TRBV3-2) and TRBJ2-5; 8 bases agree with TRBD2. CDR1 and CDR2 from the germline V gene are LGHDT and YNNKEL (reference sequence). The CDR3 runs 18 residues. Trimming removed 0 bases from V and 1 base from J; junction bases left unmatched: 10. The CDR3 protein is CASSQDPRTSRAQETQYF. CDR3 in DNA: TGTGCCAGCAGCCAAGACCCCCGGACTAGCCGCGCCCAAGAGACCCAGTACTTC.

The chain joins TRBV3-1 (or the pseudogene TRBV3-2) to TRBJ2-6; 12 positions match TRBD1. The germline gives CDR1 LGHDT, CDR2 YNNKEL (reference sequence). CDR3 size: 17 residues. The V gene end was trimmed by 4 bases and the J gene end by 1 base; junction bases not matched to a gene: 2. CDR3 coding DNA: TGTGCCAGCAGCCTGGGACAGGGGGCGTCTGGGGCCAACGTCCTGACTTTC. Residues: CASSLGQGASGANVLTF.

The rearrangement joins TRBV6-6 to TRBJ2-7; unclear D gene. V was trimmed by 2 bases and J by 4 bases, leaving 9 bases between them. The CDR3 loop spans 13 amino acids. Germline lookup yields CDR1 MNHNY and CDR2 SVGAGI (reference sequence). The CDR3, as DNA: TGTGCCAGCAGTTACGTCCGGTTGTACGAGCAGTACTTC. It encodes CASSYVRLYEQYF.

The chain carries TRBV5-6 and TRBJ1-1, with 7 nucleotides matching TRBD1. CDR1 is SGHDT and CDR2 is YYEEEE in the germline V gene. The V gene end was trimmed by 4 bases and the J gene end by 5 bases; junction bases not matched to a gene: 11. The CDR3 spans 15 residues. This chain's CDR3 is CASSRTRQGRTEAFF. CDR3 DNA: TGTGCCAGCAGCCGAACCCGACAGGGAAGAACTGAAGCTTTCTTT.

The CDR3 protein is CASSAGLAGEQYF. The CDR3 DNA is TGTGCCAGCAGCGCGGGACTAGCAGGCGAGCAGTACTTC. The J gene is TRBJ2-7, the V gene TRBV9, with TRBD2 identical over 9 bases. CDR3 size: 13 residues. Germline CDR1 SGDLS, CDR2 YYNGEE. After removal of 3 bases from V and 6 bases from J, the junction contained 4 bases not matched to a gene.

V gene TRBV7-8 combines with J gene TRBJ1-5; D gene uncertain. Germline V CDR1 and CDR2: SGHVS, FQNEAQ. V was shortened by 1 base and J by 6 bases, with 10 bases between the two germline ends. The CDR3 is made up of 14 amino acids. CDR3 DNA sequence: TGTGCCAGCAGCTTAGGGCAGGTTGGTCAGCCCCAGCATTTT. It encodes CASSLGQVGQPQHF.

The chain carries TRBV15 and TRBJ2-3; D perhaps matches TRBD2 (5 bases). Per the germline V gene, CDR1 is LNHNV and CDR2 is YYDKDF (reference sequence). Trimming took off 6 bases at V and 3 bases at J, with 13 bases between the two ends. The CDR3 runs 14 residues. CDR3 nucleotide sequence: TGTGCCACCAGAGGTCCTAGAGGGACAGATACGCAGTATTTT. Its translation: CATRGPRGTDTQYF.